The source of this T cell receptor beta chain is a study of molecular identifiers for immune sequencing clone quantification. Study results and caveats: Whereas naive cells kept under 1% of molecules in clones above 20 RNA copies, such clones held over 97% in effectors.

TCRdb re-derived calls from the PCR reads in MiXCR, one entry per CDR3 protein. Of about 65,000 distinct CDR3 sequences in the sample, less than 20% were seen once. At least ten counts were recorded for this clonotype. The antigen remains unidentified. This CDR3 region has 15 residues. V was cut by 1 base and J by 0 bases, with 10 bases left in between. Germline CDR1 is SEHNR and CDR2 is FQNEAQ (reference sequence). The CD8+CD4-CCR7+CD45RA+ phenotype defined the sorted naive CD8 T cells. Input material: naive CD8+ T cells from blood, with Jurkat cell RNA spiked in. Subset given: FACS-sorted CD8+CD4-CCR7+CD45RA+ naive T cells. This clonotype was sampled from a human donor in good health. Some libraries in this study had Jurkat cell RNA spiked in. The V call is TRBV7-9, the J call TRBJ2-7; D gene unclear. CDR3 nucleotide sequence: TGTGCCAGCAGCTTAGTTCCCAGCCCCTCCTACGAGCAGTACTTC. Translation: CASSLVPSPSYEQYF.